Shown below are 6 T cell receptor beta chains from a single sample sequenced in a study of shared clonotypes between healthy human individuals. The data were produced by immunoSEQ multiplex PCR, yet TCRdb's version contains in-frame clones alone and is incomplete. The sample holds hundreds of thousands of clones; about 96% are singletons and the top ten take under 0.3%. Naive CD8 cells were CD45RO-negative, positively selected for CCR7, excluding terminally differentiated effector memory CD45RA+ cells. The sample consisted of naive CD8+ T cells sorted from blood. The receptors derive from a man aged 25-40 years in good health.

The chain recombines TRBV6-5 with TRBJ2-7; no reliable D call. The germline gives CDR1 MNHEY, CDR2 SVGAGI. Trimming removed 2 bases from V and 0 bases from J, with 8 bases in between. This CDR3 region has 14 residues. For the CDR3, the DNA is TGTGCCAGCAGTTACATATCAAGCTCCTACGAGCAGTACTTC. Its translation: CASSYISSSYEQYF.

The CDR3 bases are TGTGCCAGCAGCCCCGGGCCAGACCTCTACGAGCAGTACTTC. Protein sequence: CASSPGPDLYEQYF. The rearrangement uses TRBV5-4 and TRBJ2-7, with D uncertain. V gave up 4 bases and J gave up 3 bases, with 14 bases separating them. Germline lookup yields CDR1 SGHNT and CDR2 YYREEE (reference sequence). The length of the CDR3 is 14 residues.

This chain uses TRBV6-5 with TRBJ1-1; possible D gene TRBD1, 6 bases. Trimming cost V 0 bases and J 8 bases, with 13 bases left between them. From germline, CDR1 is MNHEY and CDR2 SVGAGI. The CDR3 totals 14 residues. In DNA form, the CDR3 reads TGTGCCAGCAGTTACTCGATGACGGGGGCAGAAGCTTTCTTT. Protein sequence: CASSYSMTGAEAFF.

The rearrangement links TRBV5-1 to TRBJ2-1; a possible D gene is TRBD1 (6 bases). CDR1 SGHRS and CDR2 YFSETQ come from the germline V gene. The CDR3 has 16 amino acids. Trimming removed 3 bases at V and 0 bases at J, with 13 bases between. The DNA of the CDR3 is TGCGCCAGCAGCTGGGACACCGGAACCTCCTACAATGAGCAGTTCTTC. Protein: CASSWDTGTSYNEQFF.

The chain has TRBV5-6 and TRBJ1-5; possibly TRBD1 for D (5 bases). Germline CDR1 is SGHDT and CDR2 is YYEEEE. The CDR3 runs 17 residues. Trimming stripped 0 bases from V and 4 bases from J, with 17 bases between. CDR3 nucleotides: TGTGCCAGCAGCTTGGGGCAGGGAAGAATCGCGAATCAGCCCCAGCATTTT. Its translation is CASSLGQGRIANQPQHF.

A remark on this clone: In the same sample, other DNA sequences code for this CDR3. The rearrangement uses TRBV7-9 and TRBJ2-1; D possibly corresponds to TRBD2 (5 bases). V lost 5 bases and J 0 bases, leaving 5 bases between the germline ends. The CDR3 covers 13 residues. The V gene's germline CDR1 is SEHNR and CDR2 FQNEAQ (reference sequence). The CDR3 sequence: CASSGSSYNEQFF. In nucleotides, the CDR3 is TGTGCCAGCAGCGGGAGCTCCTACAATGAGCAGTTCTTC.